This T cell receptor (beta chain) was sequenced during a study of blood T cell repertoires in COVID-19. Germline V gives CDR1 LNHDA, CDR2 SQIVND (reference sequence). CDR3 length: 11 residues. Between the trimmed V and J ends, which lost 6 bases and 5 bases, there was a span of 5 bases. Original processing notes: For nucleated cells, counts were estimated from reference gene primer amplification. Sequencing was performed with immunoSEQ multiplex PCR; in TCRdb, only in-frame clones are kept and a portion is missing. The V and J calls and clone size come from that table; D and trimming were worked out from the DNA. The table lists 56,000 or so clones, roughly 85% of them singletons, with roughly a tenth in the top ten.

The sequencing sample was made of peripheral blood. This sequence originates from a human donor in a cohort sampled during active COVID-19. V is TRBV19 and J is TRBJ2-1; no reliable D call. CDR3 residues: CASSLNNEQFF. The CDR3 DNA sequence: TGTGCCAGTAGCCTTAACAATGAGCAGTTCTTC.